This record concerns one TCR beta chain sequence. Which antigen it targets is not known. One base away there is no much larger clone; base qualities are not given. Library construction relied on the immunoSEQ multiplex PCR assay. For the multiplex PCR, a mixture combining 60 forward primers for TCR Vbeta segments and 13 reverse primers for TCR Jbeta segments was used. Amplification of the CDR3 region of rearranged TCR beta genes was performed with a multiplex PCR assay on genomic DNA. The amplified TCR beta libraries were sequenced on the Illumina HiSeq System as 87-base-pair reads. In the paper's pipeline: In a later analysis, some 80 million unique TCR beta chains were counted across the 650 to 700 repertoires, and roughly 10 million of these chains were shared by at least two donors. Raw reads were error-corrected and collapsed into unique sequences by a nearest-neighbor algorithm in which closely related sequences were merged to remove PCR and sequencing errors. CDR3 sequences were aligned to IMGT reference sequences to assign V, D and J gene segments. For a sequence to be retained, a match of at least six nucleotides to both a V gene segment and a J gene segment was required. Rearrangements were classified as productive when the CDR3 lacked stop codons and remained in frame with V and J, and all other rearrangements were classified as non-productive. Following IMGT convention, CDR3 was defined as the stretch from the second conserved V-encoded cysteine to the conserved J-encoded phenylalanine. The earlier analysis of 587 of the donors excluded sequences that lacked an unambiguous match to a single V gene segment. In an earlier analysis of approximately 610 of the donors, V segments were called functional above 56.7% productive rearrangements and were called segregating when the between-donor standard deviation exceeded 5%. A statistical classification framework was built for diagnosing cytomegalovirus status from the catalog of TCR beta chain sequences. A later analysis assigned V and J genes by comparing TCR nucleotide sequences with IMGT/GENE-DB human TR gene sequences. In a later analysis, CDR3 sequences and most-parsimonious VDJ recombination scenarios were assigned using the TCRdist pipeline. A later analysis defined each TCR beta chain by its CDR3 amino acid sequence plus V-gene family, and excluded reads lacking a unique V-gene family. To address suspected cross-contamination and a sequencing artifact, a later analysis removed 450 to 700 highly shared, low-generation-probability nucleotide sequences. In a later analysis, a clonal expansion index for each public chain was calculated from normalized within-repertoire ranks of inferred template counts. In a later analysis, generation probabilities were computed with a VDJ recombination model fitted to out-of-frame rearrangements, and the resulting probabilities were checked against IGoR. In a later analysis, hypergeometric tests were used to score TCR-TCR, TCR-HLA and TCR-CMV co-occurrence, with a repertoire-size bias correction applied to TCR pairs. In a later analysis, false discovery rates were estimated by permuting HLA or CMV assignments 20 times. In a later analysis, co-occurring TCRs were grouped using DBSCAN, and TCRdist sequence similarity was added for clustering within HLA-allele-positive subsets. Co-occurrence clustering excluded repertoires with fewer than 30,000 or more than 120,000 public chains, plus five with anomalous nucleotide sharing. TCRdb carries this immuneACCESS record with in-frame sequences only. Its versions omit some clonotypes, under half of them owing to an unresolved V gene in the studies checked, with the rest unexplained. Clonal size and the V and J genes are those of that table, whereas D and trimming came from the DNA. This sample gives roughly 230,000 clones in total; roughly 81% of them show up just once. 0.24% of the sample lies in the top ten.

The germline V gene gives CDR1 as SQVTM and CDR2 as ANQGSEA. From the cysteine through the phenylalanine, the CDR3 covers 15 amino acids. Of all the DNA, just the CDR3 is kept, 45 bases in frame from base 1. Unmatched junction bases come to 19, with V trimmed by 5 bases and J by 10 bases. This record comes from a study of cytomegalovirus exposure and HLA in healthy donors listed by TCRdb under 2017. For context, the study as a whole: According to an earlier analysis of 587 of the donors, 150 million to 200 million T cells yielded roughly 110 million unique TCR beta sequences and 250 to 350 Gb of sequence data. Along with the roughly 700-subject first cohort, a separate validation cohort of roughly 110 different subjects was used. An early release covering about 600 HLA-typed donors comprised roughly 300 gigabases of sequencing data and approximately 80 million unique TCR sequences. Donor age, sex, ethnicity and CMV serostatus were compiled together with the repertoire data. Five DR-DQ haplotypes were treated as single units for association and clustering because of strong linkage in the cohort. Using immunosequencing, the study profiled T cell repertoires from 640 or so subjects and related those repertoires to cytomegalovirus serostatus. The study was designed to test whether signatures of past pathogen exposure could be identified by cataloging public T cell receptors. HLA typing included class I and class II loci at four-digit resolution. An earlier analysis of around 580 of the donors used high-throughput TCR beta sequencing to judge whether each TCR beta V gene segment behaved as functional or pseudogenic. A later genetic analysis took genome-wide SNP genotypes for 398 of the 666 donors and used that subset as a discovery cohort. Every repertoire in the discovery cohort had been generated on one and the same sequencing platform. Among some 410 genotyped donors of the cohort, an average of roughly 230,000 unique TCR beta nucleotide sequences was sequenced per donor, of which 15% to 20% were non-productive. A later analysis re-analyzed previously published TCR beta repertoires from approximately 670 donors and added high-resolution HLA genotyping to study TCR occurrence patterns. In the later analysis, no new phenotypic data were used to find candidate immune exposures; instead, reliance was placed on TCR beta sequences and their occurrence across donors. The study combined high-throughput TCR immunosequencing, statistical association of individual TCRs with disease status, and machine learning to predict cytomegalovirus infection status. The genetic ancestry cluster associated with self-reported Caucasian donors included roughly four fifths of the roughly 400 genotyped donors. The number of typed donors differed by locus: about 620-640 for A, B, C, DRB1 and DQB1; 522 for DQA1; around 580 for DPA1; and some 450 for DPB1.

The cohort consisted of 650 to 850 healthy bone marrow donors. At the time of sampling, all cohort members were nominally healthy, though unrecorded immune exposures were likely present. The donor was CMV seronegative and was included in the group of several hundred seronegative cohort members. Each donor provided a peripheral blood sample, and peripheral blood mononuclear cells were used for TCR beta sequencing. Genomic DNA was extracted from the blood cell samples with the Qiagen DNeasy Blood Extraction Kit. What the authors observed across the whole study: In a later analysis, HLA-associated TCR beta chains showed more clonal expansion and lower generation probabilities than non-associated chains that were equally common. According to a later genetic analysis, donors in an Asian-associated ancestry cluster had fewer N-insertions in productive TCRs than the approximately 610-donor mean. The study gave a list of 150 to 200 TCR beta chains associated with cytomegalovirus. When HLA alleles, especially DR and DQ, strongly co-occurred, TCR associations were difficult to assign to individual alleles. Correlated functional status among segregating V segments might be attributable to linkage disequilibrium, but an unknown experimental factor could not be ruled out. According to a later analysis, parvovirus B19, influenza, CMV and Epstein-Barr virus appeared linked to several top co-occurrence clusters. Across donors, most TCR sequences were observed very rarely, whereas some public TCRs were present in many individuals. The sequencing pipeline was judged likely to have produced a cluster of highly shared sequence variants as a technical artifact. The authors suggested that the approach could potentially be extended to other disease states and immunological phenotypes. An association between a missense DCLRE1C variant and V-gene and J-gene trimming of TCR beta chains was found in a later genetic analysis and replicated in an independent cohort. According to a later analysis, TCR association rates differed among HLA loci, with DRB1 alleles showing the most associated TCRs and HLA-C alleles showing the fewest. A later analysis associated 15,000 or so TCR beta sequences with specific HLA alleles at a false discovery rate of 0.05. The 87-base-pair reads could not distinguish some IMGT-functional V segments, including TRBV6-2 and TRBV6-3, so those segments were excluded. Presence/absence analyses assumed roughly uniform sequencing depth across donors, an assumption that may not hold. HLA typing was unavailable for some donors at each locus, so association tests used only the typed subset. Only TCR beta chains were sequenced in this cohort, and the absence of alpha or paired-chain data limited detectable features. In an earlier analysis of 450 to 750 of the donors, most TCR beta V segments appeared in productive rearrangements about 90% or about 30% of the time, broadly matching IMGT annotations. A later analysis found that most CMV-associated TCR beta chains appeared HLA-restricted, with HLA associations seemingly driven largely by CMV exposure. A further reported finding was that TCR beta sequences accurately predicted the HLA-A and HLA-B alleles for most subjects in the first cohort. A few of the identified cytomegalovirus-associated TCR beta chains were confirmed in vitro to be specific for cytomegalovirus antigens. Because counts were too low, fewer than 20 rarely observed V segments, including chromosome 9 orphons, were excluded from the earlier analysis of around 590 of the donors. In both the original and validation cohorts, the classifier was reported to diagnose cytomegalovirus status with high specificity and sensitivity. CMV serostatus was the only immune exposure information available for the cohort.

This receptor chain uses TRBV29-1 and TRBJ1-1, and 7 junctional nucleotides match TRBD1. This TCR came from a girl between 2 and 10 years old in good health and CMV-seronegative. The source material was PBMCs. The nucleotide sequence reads TGCAGCGTTCAGGGGAAACAGGGGATGGGGAGAGGAGCTTTCTTT. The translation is CSVQGKQGMGRGAFF.